The TCR beta chain described here comes from a study of CD8+ T cells in alopecia areata. As to treatment: oral pan-JAK inhibitor, 5-10 mg twice daily. Germline V CDR1 and CDR2: MGHRA, YSYEKL. There are 13 residues in the CDR3. Trimming shortened V by 0 bases and J by 9 bases, and 9 bases separated the two germline ends. It was cDNA, reverse transcribed from extracted RNA, that served as the sequencing template. The repertoire was sequenced with immunoSEQ multiplex PCR; TCRdb's copy has only in-frame clones and lacks some. Found here are about 300,000 clones, roughly 60% of them singletons; the top ten hold approximately 2%.

The chain uses TRBV4-1 and TRBJ2-1, with D possibly matching TRBD2 (5 bases). Sequences were derived from CD4+ T cells sorted from blood, sampled at week 24, from a patient treated with tofacitinib. This clonotype was sampled from a human donor with alopecia areata. For the CDR3, the DNA is TGCGCCAGCAGCCAAGATCATCGGGGTGAGCAGTTCTTC. This translates into CASSQDHRGEQFF.